This T cell receptor beta chain is drawn from a study of blood T cells in healthy people across ages. Background on the study: About one barcoded beta molecule was captured per two T cells (by template switching).

Primers used in a second PCR of about 6 to 12 cycles were a sample-barcoded 5' primer and a J-beta primer mix. Every cDNA molecule carried a tag from a template-switch adaptor bearing 12 random nucleotides. Researchers report that each sample yielded at least 2.5 million CDR3-containing paired-end reads. TCRdb fed the 5' RACE reads into MiXCR, producing one record per CDR3 protein. The sample consists of around 1.5 million distinct CDR3 sequences, 42% of them appearing once. CDR3 size: 13 residues. Per germline, CDR1 GTSNPN and CDR2 SVGIG (reference sequence). Trimming took 4 bases from V and 7 from J, leaving 11 bases between them.

The clonotype originates from a young woman in good health. The sequencing sample was made of blood. V is TRBV30 and J is TRBJ1-6; D may be TRBD1 (5 bases). The CDR3 DNA follows: TGTGCCTGGACCGGGGCGAGAAATTCACCCCTCCACTTT. Translation gives CAWTGARNSPLHF.